The TCR beta chain under discussion was sequenced for a study of cytomegalovirus exposure and HLA in healthy donors. The study, taken as a whole, reports: Of the V segments, some could not be distinguished, including TRBV6-2 and TRBV6-3, and were excluded. Researchers counted around 160 TCR beta chains as cytomegalovirus-associated.

Unrecorded immune exposure was likely among donors, who were nominally healthy when sampled. Germline CDR1 is KGHSH and CDR2 is LQKENI. Between the trimmed V and J ends, which lost 5 bases and 1 base, there was a span of 5 bases. There are 12 residues in the CDR3. This PCR relied on a set of 60 Vbeta primers and 13 Jbeta primers. Sequenced by immunoSEQ multiplex PCR; TCRdb stores in-frame clones only, minus some. The repertoire includes nearly 110,000 clones, about three quarters of them detected once, and roughly 6.5% sits in the top ten. In this sample, this clone turned up once. The antigen remains undetermined.

V usage is TRBV18 and J usage is TRBJ2-5; maybe TRBD1 (5 bases). This clonotype originated in a woman in her forties or fifties in good health and CMV-seropositive. The material sequenced was PBMCs. The CDR3: CASSDSQETQYF. As DNA, the CDR3 is TGTGCCAGCTCAGACAGCCAAGAGACCCAGTACTTC.